The 5 T cell receptor beta chains in this list originate from one sample, sequenced in a study of T cell repertoires in cytomegalovirus infection. TCRdb itself ran the reads through MiXCR, one entry per CDR3 protein. The data contain about 180,000 distinct CDR3 sequences, 13% to 15% of them singletons. Sequenced: PBMCs. These receptors all stem from a human donor in good health (CMV status not recorded). Some clones in this sample may be carry-over from other donors' samples.

This clonotype was picked up many times. V and J are TRBV19 and TRBJ2-1; no clear D. CDR1 LNHDA and CDR2 SQIVND come from the germline V gene (reference sequence). Between the trimmed V and J ends, which lost 4 bases and 0 bases, there was a span of 13 bases. This CDR3 is built from 16 residues. The CDR3 nucleotides are TGTGCCAGTAGTACCCCGGGCTGGGGCTCCTACAATGAGCAGTTCTTC. Protein product: CASSTPGWGSYNEQFF.

This clonotype was seen at least ten times. V and J are TRBV12-3 or TRBV12-4 and TRBJ2-1; 14 positions agree with TRBD2. The CDR3 loop spans 19 amino acids. Germline trimming cut 4 bases from V and 2 bases from J; bases unmatched to any gene: 10. The CDR3 coding sequence is TGTGCCAGCAGTTCCTGGACTAGCGGGAGGTCCCCGACCTACAATGAGCAGTTCTTC. Its translation: CASSSWTSGRSPTYNEQFF.

This clonotype occurred many times. The rearrangement links TRBV11-2 to TRBJ2-3; D gene unclear. The CDR3 runs to 14 residues. Per germline, CDR1 SGHAT and CDR2 FQNNGV. V lost 4 bases and J 2 bases, leaving 10 bases between the germline ends. CDR3 in DNA: TGTGCCAGCAGCTCCCAGGTGTTCACAGATACGCAGTATTTT. This gives the protein CASSSQVFTDTQYF.

This clonotype was found once. This could be a read error, since a much larger clone is one nucleotide away. The rearrangement joins TRBV28 to TRBJ2-7; no clear D. Germline lookup yields CDR1 MDHEN and CDR2 SYDVKM. This CDR3 spans 14 amino acids. The CDR3 DNA sequence: TGTGCCAGCAGTTTAAAAGGGAATTCCTACGAGGAGTACTTC. This translates into CASSLKGNSYEEYF. The entire variable domain, with the rest obtained from reference TRBV28 and TRBJ2-7, is as follows: DVKVTQSSRYLVKRTGEKVFLECVQDMDHENMFWYRQDPGLGLRLIYFSYDVKMKEKGDIPEGYSVSREKKERFSLILESASTNQTSMYLCASSLKGNSYEEYFGPGTRLTVT.

This clonotype showed up many times. CDR3 bases: TGTGCCAGCAGTCGGACAGGATTCAATCAGCCCCAGCATTTT. Encoded protein: CASSRTGFNQPQHF. V and J are TRBV7-2 and TRBJ1-5; 7 bases fit TRBD1. The CDR3 contains 14 residues. Unmatched junction bases numbered 5, after V lost 6 bases and J lost 3 bases. Germline CDR1 SGHTA, CDR2 FQGNSA.